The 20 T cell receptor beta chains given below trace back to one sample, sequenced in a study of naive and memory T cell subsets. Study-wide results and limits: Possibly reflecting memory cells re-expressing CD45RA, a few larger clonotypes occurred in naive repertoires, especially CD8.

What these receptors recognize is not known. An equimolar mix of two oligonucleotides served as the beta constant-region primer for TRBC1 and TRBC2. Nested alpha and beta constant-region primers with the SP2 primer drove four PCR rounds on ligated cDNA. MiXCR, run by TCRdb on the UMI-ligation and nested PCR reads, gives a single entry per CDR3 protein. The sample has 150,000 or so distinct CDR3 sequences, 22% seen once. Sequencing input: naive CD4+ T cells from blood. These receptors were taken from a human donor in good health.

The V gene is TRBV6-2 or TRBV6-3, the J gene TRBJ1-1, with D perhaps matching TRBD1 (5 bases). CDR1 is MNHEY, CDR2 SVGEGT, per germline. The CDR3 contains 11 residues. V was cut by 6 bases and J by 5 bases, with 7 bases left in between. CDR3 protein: CASSQGTEAFF. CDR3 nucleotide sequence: TGTGCCAGCAGCCAGGGAACTGAAGCTTTCTTT.

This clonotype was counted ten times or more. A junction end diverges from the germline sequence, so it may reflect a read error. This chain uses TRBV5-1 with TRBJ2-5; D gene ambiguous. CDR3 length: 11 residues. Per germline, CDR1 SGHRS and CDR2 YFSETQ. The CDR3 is CASSLEETQYF. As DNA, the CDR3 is TGTGCCAGCAGCTTGGAAGAGACCCAGTACTTC.

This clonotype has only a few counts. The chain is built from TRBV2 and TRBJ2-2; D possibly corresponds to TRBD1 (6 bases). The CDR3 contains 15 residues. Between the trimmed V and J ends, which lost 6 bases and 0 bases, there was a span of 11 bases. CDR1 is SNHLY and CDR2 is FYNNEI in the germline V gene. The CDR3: CASSGQISNTGELFF. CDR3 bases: TGTGCCAGCAGCGGACAGATTTCGAACACCGGGGAGCTGTTTTTT.

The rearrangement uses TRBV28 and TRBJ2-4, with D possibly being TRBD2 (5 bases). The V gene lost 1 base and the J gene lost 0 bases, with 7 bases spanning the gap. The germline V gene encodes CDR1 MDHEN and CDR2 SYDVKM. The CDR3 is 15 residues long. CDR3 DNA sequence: TGTGCCAGCAGTTTATCCGGGATAGCCAAAAACATTCAGTACTTC. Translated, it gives CASSLSGIAKNIQYF.

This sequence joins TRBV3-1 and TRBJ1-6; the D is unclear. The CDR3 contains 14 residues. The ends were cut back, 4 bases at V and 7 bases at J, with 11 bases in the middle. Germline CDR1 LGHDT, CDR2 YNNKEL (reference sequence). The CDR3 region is CASSRRQANSPLHF. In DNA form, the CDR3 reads TGTGCCAGCAGCCGAAGGCAGGCAAATTCACCCCTCCACTTT. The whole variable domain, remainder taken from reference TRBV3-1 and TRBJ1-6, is DTAVSQTPKYLVTQMGNDKSIKCEQNLGHDTMYWYKQDSKKFLKIMFSYNNKELIINETVPNRFSPKSPDKAHLNLHINSLELGDSAVYFCASSRRQANSPLHFGNGTRLTVT.

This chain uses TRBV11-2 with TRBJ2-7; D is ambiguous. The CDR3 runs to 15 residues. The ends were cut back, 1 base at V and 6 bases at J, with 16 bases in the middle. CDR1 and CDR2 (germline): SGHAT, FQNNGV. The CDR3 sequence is CASSLGVRDAAEQYF. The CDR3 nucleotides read TGTGCCAGCAGCTTAGGGGTCAGAGACGCGGCCGAGCAGTACTTC.

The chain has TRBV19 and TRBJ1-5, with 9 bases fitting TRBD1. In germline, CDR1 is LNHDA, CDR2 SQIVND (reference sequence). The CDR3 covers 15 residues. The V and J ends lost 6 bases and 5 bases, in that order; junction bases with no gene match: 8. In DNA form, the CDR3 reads TGTGCCAGTAGAGAACCGGGACAGGGTTATCAGCCCCAGCATTTT. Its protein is CASREPGQGYQPQHF.

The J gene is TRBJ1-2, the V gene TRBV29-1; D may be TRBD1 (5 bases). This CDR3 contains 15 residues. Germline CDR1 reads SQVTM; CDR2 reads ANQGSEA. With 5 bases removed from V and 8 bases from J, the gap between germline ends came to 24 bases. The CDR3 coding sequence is TGCAGCGTTCCCGTGGAGGGGAATACCCCCTTCGGCTACACCTTC. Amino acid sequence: CSVPVEGNTPFGYTF.

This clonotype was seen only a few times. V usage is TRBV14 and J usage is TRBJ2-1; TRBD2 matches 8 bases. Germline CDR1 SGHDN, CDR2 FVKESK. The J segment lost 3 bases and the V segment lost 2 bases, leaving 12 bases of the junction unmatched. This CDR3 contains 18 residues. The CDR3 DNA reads TGTGCCAGCAGCCAACGCGGGGGGTTGGAACTCAACTACAATGAGCAGTTCTTC. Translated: CASSQRGGLELNYNEQFF. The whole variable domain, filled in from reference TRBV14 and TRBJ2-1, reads EAGVTQFPSHSVIEKGQTVTLRCDPISGHDNLYWYRRVMGKEIKFLLHFVKESKQDESGMPNNRFLAERTGGTYSTLKVQPAELEDSGVYFCASSQRGGLELNYNEQFFGPGTRLTVL.

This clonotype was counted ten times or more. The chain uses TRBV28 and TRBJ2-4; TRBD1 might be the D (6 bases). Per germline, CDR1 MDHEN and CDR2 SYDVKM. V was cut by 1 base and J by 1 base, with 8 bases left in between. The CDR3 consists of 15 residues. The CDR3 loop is CASSLSGDAKNIQYF. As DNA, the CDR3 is TGTGCCAGCAGTTTATCAGGGGATGCCAAAAACATTCAGTACTTC.

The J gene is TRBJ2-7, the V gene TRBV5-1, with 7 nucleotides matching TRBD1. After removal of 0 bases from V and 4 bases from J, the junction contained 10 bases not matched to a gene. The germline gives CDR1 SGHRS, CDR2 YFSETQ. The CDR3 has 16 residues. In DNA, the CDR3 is TGCGCCAGCAGCTTGGTTCCAGGGACAGTATCTTACGAGCAGTACTTC. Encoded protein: CASSLVPGTVSYEQYF.

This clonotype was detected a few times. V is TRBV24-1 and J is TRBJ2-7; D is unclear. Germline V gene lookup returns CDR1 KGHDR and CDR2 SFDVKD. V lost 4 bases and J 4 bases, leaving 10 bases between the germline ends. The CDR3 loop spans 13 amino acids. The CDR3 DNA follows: TGTGCCACCAGTGACCCTCACCAGTACGAGCAGTACTTC. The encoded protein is CATSDPHQYEQYF.

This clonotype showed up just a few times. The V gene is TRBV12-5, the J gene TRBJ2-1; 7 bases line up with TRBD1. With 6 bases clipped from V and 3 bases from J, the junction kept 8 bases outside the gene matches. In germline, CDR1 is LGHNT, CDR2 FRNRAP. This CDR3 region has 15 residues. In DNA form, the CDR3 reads TGTGCTAGTGGGGTTCCGGGACAGTTCTACAATGAGCAGTTCTTC. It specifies CASGVPGQFYNEQFF. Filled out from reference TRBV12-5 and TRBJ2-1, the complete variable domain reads DARVTQTPRHKVTEMGQEVTMRCQPILGHNTVFWYRQTMMQGLELLAYFRNRAPLDDSGMPKDRFSAEMPDATLATLKIQPSEPRDSAVYFCASGVPGQFYNEQFFGPGTRLTVL.

The CDR3 sequence: CASSQGTDFTDTQYF. CDR3 sequence (DNA): TGTGCCAGCAGCCAAGGGACTGATTTCACAGATACGCAGTATTTT. The rearrangement joins TRBV14 to TRBJ2-3, with D possibly TRBD2 on 5 matching bases. Germline V lookup: CDR1 SGHDN, CDR2 FVKESK. CDR3 length equals 15 residues. Deletions cut 1 base from V and 2 bases from J, with 10 bases between. The variable domain in full, with the rest retrieved from reference TRBV14 and TRBJ2-3, is EAGVTQFPSHSVIEKGQTVTLRCDPISGHDNLYWYRRVMGKEIKFLLHFVKESKQDESGMPNNRFLAERTGGTYSTLKVQPAELEDSGVYFCASSQGTDFTDTQYFGPGTRLTVL.

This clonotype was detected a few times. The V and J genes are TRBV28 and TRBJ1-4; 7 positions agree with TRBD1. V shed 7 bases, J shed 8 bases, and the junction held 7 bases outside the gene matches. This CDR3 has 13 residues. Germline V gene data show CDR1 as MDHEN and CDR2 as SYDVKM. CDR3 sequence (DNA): TGTGCCAGCATGACAGGGCCCGTCGAAAAACTGTTTTTT. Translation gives CASMTGPVEKLFF.

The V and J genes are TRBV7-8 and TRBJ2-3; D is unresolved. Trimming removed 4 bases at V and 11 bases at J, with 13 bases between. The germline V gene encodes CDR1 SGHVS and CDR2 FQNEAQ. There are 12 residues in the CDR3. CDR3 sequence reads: CASSYAQLVQYF. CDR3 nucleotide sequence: TGTGCCAGCAGCTACGCCCAGTTGGTGCAGTATTTT.

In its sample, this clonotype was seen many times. CDR3: CATSDEGRHEQYF. The CDR3 DNA reads as TGTGCCACCAGTGATGAGGGCCGCCACGAGCAGTACTTC. J is TRBJ2-7 and V is TRBV24-1; possible D gene TRBD2, 5 bases. The V and J ends lost 3 bases and 5 bases respectively, with 10 bases between them. The CDR3 is made up of 13 amino acids. Germline values: CDR1 KGHDR, CDR2 SFDVKD.

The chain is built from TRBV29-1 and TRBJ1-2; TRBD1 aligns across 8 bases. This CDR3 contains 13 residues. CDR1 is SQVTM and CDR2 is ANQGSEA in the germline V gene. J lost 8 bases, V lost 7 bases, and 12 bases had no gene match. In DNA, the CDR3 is TGCAGCGCTGGGGAGGACAGGGTGCGAGGCTACACCTTC. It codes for CSAGEDRVRGYTF. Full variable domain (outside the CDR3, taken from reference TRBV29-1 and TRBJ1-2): SAVISQKPSRDICQRGTSLTIQCQVDSQVTMMFWYRQQPGQSLTLIATANQGSEATYESGFVIDKFPISRPNLTFSTLTVSNMSPEDSSIYLCSAGEDRVRGYTFGSGTRLTVV.

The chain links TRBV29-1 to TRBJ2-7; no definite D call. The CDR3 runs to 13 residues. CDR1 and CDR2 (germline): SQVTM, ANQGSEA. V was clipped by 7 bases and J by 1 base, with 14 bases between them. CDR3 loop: CSASTWQSYEQYF. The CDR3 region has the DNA TGCAGCGCCAGCACGTGGCAGTCCTACGAGCAGTACTTC.

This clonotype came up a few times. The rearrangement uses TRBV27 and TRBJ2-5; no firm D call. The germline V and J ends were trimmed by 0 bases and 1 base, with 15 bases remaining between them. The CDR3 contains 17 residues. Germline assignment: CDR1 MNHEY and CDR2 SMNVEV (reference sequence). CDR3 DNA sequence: TGTGCCAGCAGTTTATCGATCGGCGCCCTGAGCCAAGAGACCCAGTACTTC. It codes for CASSLSIGALSQETQYF.